This T cell receptor (beta chain) was retrieved from a study of response to subunit inactivated influenza vaccine. TCRdb analysed the RT-PCR reads with MiXCR anew, one entry per CDR3 protein. The sample consists of about 800,000 distinct CDR3 sequences, 20% to 25% of them appearing once. The V gene end was trimmed by 8 bases and the J gene end by 4 bases; junction bases not matched to a gene: 7. In germline, CDR1 is MNHEY, CDR2 SMNVEV (reference sequence). CDR3 length: 14 amino acids. This clonotype was seen only a few times. The source of this sequence is a man aged 50 or older who received an inactivated influenza vaccine. The sequencing here drew on PBMCs from blood, taken 5 days after vaccination. The chain couples TRBV27 to TRBJ2-7; 11 bases map to TRBD2. The CDR3 spells CASGRSGRAYEQYF. The DNA for the CDR3 is TGTGCCAGCGGCCGTAGCGGGAGGGCATACGAGCAGTACTTC.